Included here is one T cell receptor (beta chain) sequence, with context. Measured with immunoSEQ multiplex PCR; TCRdb has only the in-frame clones, and not every one. The table lists approximately 110,000 clones, more than 80% of them singletons. This entry belongs to a study of T cell responses to AZD1222 COVID-19 vaccine. Germline V lookup: CDR1 SGHKS, CDR2 YYEKEE (reference sequence). This CDR3 spans 15 amino acids. V dropped 1 base and J dropped 9; count of bases not matched to a gene: 9. The chain couples TRBV5-5 to TRBJ2-1, with TRBD2 matching 8 bases. The source material was peripheral blood, sampled on day 0 of AZD1222 vaccination. The sequence derives from an adult in good health. The CDR3 nucleotides are TGTGCCAGCAGCTTGAGGGGACTAGTAGGTGGTGAGCAGTTCTTC. Translation gives CASSLRGLVGGEQFF.